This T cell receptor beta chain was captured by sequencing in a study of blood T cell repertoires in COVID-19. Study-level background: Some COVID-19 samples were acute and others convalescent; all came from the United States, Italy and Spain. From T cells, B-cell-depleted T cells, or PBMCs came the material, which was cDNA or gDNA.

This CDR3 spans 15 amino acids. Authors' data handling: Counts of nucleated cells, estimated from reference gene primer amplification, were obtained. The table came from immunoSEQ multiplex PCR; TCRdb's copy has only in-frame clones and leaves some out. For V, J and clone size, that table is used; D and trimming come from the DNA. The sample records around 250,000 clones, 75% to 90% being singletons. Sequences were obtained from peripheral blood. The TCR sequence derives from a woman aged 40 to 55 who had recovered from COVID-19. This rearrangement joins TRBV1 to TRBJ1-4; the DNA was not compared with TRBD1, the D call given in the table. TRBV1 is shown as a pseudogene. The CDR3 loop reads CTSSQGDMEREKLFF. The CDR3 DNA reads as TGCACCAGCAGCCAAGGGGACATGGAGCGGGAAAAACTGTTTTTT.